This TCR beta chain stems from a study of OX40 agonist ivuxolimab in advanced cancers. Whole-study context: Patients with hepatocellular carcinoma, melanoma, renal cell or head and neck cancer made up the dose-escalation patients. Study observations and caveats: Clonal expansion in partial responders at 0.1-3.0 mg/kg ranked among the lowest. The work left the antigen specificity of expanded peripheral T cells undetermined.

Blood specimens came from baseline, cycle 4 day 1, and cycle 7 day 1. This clone came up a few times. The antigen is not known. TCRdb's copy holds only in-frame clones and misses some; the assay was immunoSEQ multiplex PCR. Of approximately 12,000 clones in the sample, roughly 69% were seen once. V lost 4 bases and J 4 bases, leaving 10 bases between the germline ends. Germline CDR1 and CDR2: MDHEN and SYDVKM. The length of the CDR3 is 14 residues. Sequences were derived from CD4+ or CD8+ T cells sorted from blood, sampled in a trial of the OX40 agonist ivuxolimab. The clonotype was recovered from an adult with an advanced solid tumor such as melanoma, head and neck, liver or kidney cancer. The chain has TRBV28 and TRBJ2-2; the D call may be TRBD1 or TRBD2 (5 bases each). The CDR3 DNA follows: TGTGCCAGCAGTTCTGGGACGAGCACCGGGGAGCTGTTTTTT. Its protein product is CASSSGTSTGELFF.